Below are 6 T cell receptor beta chains sequenced from a single sample in a study of early T cells in non-severe SARS-CoV-2 infection. A single record per CDR3 protein comes from TCRdb applying MiXCR to the 5' RACE reads. This table holds 35,000 to 55,000 distinct CDR3 sequences, approximately 22% found once. The material was whole blood, obtained at baseline. Every receptor here comes from an adult who was a healthcare worker with PCR-confirmed SARS-CoV-2 infection or an uninfected control (not recorded which).

The gene calls are TRBV6-6 and TRBJ2-7; maybe TRBD2 (6 bases). Germline CDR1 and CDR2: MNHNY and SVGAGI (reference sequence). The CDR3 length is 12 residues. Trimming cost V 11 bases and J 1 base, with 12 bases left between them. CDR3 bases: TGTGCCTCCAGGCGGGGTTCCTACGAGCAGTACTTC. It encodes CASRRGSYEQYF.

A word on this clonotype: One end of the junction is discordant with germline, which a read error may explain. J is TRBJ2-7 and V is TRBV30; the D is unclear. Germline CDR1 is GTSNPN and CDR2 is SVGIG (reference sequence). The CDR3 covers 13 residues. CDR3 bases: TGTGTCTGGAGTAAGTTAGAAACCTACGAGCAGTACTTC. Protein sequence: CVWSKLETYEQYF.

There are a few counts of this clonotype. The chain couples TRBV6-5 to TRBJ1-5; a possible D gene is TRBD1 (5 bases). The CDR3 covers 15 residues. Trimming pared 4 bases from V and 6 bases from J, leaving 16 bases between. Germline V gene data show CDR1 as MNHEY and CDR2 as SVGAGI. CDR3 sequence (DNA): TGTGCCAGCAGTTCCTTCGGGGGAAGGGGTCAGCCCCAGCATTTT. This translates into CASSSFGGRGQPQHF.

This clonotype was detected only a few times. V is TRBV6-2 or TRBV6-3 and J is TRBJ1-5; D gene unclear. Germline lookup yields CDR1 MNHEY and CDR2 SVGEGT. Trimming pared 0 bases from V and 7 bases from J, leaving 4 bases between. The CDR3 runs 12 residues. CDR3 nucleotides: TGTGCCAGCAGTTACTCGGAGCAGCCCCAGCATTTT. Translating gives CASSYSEQPQHF.

The genes are TRBV28 and TRBJ1-1; TRBD1 matches at 9 bases. After removal of 3 bases from V and 5 bases from J, the junction contained 7 bases not matched to a gene. Germline CDR1 reads MDHEN; CDR2 reads SYDVKM. The CDR3 runs 15 residues. The DNA of the CDR3 is TGTGCCAGCAGTTTCCCCGGGACAGGGTATACTGAAGCTTTCTTT. Amino acid sequence: CASSFPGTGYTEAFF.

The V gene is TRBV10-3, the J gene TRBJ2-5; D possibly corresponds to TRBD1 (5 bases). Trimming removed 2 bases at V and 1 base at J, with 11 bases between. The CDR3 is 15 residues long. CDR1 is ENHRY and CDR2 is SYGVKD in the germline V gene. The DNA of the CDR3 is TGTGCCATCAGTGAGGGTCAGGGCCTCCAAGAGACCCAGTACTTC. Protein: CAISEGQGLQETQYF.